This TCR beta chain was sequenced during a study of radiotherapy plus CTLA-4 blockade in lung cancer. Turning to the study itself: Across the patients, objective responses occurred in more than 15%, and disease control in 30% to 40%.

Patients in the study, people with chemo-refractory metastatic non-small-cell lung cancer, received focal radiation plus ipilimumab CTLA-4 blockade. Using immunoSEQ multiplex PCR, the repertoire was profiled, and TCRdb retains in-frame clones only, with some absent. The profile shows more than 25,000 clones, over 75% of them singletons. Sequenced here: peripheral blood, sampled from a patient treated with radiotherapy plus ipilimumab. This sequence originates from a human donor with non-small cell lung cancer who had stable disease on radiotherapy plus ipilimumab.

The CDR3 DNA is TGTGCCAGCAGTCAGGGGTATGGCTACACCTTC. It yields the protein CASSQGYGYTF. The J gene is TRBJ1-2, the V gene TRBV6-1, with D maybe TRBD1 (6 bases). This CDR3 has 11 residues. Germline lookup yields CDR1 MNHNS and CDR2 SASEGT. V was trimmed by 5 bases and J by 5 bases, leaving 6 bases between them.